This T cell receptor beta chain was identified during a study of regulatory T cells in long-lasting Graves disease. The wider study: Prior antithyroid drug treatment in newly diagnosed Graves' patients lasted under 3 months. Study observations and caveats: Persistent disease samples used TRBV28, TRBJ1-2 and TRBJ2-5 preferentially. Persistent patients shared more public clonotypes (approximately 2,700) than newly diagnosed patients (966).

Specified time point: newly diagnosed GD, antithyroid drugs for less than 3 months. Generation of the TCR library employed RNA extracted from PBMCs. The CDR3 extends over 14 amino acids. V was clipped by 2 bases and J by 7 bases, with 11 bases between them. About this clonotype: Its antigen is still unknown.

HTBI primers from iRepertoire and Arm-PCR of CDR3 regions yielded the TCR beta libraries. TCRdb re-called the multiplex PCR reads through MiXCR, storing one row per CDR3 protein. The sample has 350,000 to 500,000 distinct CDR3 sequences; 12% to 15% are singletons. These same records also appear under a second study, on T cells in Graves' hyperthyroidism and ophthalmopathy. From that second work: The primer set for the first-round RT-PCR of the TCR CDR3 was HTBI.

This chain connects TRBV12-3 or TRBV12-4 to TRBJ2-2, with a possible D match to TRBD1 (5 bases). The starting material was peripheral blood mononuclear cells (PBMCs), obtained at new diagnosis, from a patient treated with antithyroid drugs. The receptor comes from a woman between 45 and 65 years old with Graves disease. This CDR3 is CASSLKGQDGELFF. The CDR3 DNA reads as TGTGCCAGCAGTTTAAAGGGGCAGGACGGGGAGCTGTTTTTT.